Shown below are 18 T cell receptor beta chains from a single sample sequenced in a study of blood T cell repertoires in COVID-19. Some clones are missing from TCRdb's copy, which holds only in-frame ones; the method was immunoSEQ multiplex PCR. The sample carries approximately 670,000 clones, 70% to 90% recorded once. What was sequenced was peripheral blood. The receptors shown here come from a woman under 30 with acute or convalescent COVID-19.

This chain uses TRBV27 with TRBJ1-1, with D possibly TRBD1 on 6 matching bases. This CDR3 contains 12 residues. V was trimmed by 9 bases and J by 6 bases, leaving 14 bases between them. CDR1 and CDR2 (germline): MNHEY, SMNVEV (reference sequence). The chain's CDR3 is CASRRQASEAFF. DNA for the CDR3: TGTGCCAGTCGAAGACAGGCTTCTGAAGCTTTCTTT.

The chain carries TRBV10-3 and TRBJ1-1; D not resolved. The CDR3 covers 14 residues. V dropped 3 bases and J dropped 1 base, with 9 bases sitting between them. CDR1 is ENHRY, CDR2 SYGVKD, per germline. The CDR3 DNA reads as TGTGCCATCAGTGACGTGATCGGGAACACTGAAGCTTTCTTT. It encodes CAISDVIGNTEAFF.

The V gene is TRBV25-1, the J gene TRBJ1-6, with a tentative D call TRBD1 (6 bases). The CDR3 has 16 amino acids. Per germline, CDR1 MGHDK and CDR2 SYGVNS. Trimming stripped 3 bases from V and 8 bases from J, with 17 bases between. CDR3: CASSESRGMVDSPLHF. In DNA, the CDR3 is TGTGCCAGCAGTGAGAGCAGGGGAATGGTGGATTCACCCCTCCACTTT.

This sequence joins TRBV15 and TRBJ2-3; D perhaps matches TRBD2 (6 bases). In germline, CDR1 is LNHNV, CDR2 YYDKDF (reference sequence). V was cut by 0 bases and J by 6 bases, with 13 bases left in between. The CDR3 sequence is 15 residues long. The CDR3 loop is CATSRDARGADTQYF. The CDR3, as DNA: TGTGCCACCAGCAGAGATGCTCGCGGGGCGGATACGCAGTATTTT.

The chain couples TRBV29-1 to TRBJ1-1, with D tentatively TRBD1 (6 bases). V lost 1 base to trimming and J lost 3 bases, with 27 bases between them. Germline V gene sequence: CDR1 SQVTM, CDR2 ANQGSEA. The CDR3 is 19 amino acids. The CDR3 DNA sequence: TGCAGCGTTGAAGTCGTGGACAGTGGAGACCCCCTCGGGGACACTGAAGCTTTCTTT. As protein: CSVEVVDSGDPLGDTEAFF.

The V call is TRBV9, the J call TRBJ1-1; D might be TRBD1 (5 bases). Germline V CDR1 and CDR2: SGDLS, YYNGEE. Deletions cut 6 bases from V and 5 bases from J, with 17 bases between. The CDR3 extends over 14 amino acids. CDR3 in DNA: TGTGCCAGCACCTCGGGACTCCACGAAACTGAAGCTTTCTTT. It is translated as CASTSGLHETEAFF.

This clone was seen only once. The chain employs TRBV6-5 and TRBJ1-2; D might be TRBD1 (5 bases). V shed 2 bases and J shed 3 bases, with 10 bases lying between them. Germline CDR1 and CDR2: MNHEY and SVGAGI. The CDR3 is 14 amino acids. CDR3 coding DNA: TGTGCCAGCAGTTACAGGGGAACCGACTATGGCTACACCTTC. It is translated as CASSYRGTDYGYTF.

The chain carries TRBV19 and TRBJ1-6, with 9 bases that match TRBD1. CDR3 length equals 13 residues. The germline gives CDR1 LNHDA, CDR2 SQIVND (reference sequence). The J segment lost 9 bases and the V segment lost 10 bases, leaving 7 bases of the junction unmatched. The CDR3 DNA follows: TGTGCCACCAGACAGGGGGTAGGTTCACCCCTCCACTTT. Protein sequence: CATRQGVGSPLHF. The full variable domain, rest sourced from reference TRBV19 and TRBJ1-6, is DGGITQSPKYLFRKEGQNVTLSCEQNLNHDAMYWYRQDPGQGLRLIYYSQIVNDFQKGDIAEGYSVSREKKESFPLTVTSAQKNPTAFYLCATRQGVGSPLHFGNGTRLTVT.

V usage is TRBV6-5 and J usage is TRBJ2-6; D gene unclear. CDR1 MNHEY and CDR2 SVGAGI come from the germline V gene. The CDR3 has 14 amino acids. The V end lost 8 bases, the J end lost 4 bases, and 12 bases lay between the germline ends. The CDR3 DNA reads TGTGCCAGCTCCCTCCCGTCGGGGGCCAACGTCCTGACTTTC. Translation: CASSLPSGANVLTF.

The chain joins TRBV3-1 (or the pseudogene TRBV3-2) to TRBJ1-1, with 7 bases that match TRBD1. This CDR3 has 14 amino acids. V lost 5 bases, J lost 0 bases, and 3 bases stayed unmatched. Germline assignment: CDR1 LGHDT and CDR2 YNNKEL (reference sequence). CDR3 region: CASSWDRVNTEAFF. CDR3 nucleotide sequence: TGTGCCAGCAGCTGGGACAGAGTGAACACTGAAGCTTTCTTT.

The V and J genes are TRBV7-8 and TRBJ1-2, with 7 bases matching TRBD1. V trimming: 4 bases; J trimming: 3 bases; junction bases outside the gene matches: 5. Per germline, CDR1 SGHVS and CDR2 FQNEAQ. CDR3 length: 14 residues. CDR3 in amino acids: CASSSRDRYYGYTF. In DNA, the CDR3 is TGTGCCAGCAGCTCAAGGGACAGATACTATGGCTACACCTTC.

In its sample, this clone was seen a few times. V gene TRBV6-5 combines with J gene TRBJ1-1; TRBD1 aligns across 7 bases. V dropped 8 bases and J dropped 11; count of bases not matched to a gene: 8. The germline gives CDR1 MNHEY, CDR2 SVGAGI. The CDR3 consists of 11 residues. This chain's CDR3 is CASSTGMDAFF. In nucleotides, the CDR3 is TGTGCCAGCTCGACAGGGATGGATGCTTTCTTT.

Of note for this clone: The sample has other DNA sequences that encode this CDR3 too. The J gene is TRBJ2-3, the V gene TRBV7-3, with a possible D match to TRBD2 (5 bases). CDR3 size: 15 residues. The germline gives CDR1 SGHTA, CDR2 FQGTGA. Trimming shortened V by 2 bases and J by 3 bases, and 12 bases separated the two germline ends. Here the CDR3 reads CASSLEYGETDTQYF. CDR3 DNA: TGTGCCAGCAGCTTAGAGTACGGGGAGACAGATACGCAGTATTTT.

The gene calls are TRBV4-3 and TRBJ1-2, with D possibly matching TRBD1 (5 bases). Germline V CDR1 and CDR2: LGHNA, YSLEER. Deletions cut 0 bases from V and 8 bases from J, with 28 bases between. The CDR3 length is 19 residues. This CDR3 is CASSQEVGLNVRGIQGYTF. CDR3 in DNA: TGCGCCAGCAGCCAAGAAGTGGGGTTAAACGTTAGGGGAATTCAGGGCTACACCTTC.

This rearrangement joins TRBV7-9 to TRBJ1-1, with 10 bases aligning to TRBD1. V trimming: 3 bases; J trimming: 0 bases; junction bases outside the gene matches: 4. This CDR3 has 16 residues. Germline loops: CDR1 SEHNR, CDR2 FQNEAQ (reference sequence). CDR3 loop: CASSLGTGAMNTEAFF. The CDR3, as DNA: TGTGCCAGCAGCTTGGGGACAGGGGCCATGAACACTGAAGCTTTCTTT. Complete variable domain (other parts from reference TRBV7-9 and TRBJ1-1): DTGVSQNPRHKITKRGQNVTFRCDPISEHNRLYWYRQTLGQGPEFLTYFQNEAQLEKSRLLSDRFSAERPKGSFSTLEIQRTEQGDSAMYLCASSLGTGAMNTEAFFGQGTRLTVV.

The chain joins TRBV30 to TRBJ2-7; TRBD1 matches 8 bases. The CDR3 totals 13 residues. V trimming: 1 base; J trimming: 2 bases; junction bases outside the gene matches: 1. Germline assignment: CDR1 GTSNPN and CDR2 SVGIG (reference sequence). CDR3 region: CAWSEDRAYEQYF. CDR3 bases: TGTGCCTGGAGTGAGGACAGGGCCTACGAGCAGTACTTC.

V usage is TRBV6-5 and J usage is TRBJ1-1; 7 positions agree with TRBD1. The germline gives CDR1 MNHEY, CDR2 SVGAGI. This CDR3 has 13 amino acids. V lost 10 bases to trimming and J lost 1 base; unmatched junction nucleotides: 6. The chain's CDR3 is CATQGGENTEAFF. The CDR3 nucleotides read TGTGCCACCCAGGGGGGCGAGAACACTGAAGCTTTCTTT.

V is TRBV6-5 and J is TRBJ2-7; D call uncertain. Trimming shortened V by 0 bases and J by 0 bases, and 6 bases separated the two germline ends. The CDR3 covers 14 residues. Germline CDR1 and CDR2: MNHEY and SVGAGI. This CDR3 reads CASSYSVVSYEQYF. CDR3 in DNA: TGTGCCAGCAGTTACTCAGTAGTCTCCTACGAGCAGTACTTC.